This record covers a single T cell receptor (beta chain). The antigen remains unidentified. RNA, at about 0.45 to 1 ug, was reverse transcribed with random hexamers. TCRdb re-called the immunoSEQ multiplex PCR reads with MiXCR, one entry per CDR3 protein. The top ten hold 0.18% of the sample, which has about 300,000 distinct CDR3 sequences, about nine tenths seen once. The data belong to a study of CD8 T cells in Susac syndrome. Sequencing of TCR beta was performed on blood CD8+ T cells and on blood CD4+ T cells. Overall study results and limits: It was acknowledged in the study that the number of individuals who were included in its TCR sequencing and HLA analysis was relatively small.

V was trimmed by 5 bases and J by 6 bases, leaving 11 bases between them. The CDR3 totals 13 residues. Germline CDR1 and CDR2: MNHEY and SMNVEV (reference sequence). V and J are TRBV27 and TRBJ1-5; D ambiguous. Input material: CD8+ T cells from PBMCs. This TCR was recovered from a human donor with multiple sclerosis. CDR3 DNA: TGTGCCAGCAGTATGGGATGGGGTCAGCCCCAGCATTTT. Translated: CASSMGWGQPQHF.